The 4 T cell receptor beta chains listed next were all sequenced from one sample in a study of CD8+ T cells in alopecia areata. Stated treatment: oral pan-JAK inhibitor, 5-10 mg twice daily. The authors extracted RNA and reverse transcribed it into cDNA as the sequencing template. The method was immunoSEQ multiplex PCR; TCRdb's version includes in-frame clones alone and lacks a portion of them. Among roughly 60,000 clones listed, roughly 50% were seen once. This specimen was CD8+ T cells sorted from blood, taken at approximately week 37, from a patient treated with tofacitinib. Source of these receptors: a human donor with alopecia areata.

This chain uses TRBV5-6 with TRBJ2-7; perhaps TRBD2 as D (5 bases). Germline V gives CDR1 SGHDT, CDR2 YYEEEE. Trimming pared 1 base from V and 4 bases from J, leaving 12 bases between. This CDR3 contains 14 residues. DNA for the CDR3: TGTGCCAGCAGCTTGCGTGAGCGGCCATACGAGCAGTACTTC. It encodes CASSLRERPYEQYF.

CDR3 loop: CASSQERGGPGGYTF. The DNA for the CDR3 is TGCGCCAGCAGCCAAGAACGAGGGGGCCCGGGAGGCTACACCTTC. The J gene is TRBJ1-2, the V gene TRBV4-1; 7 bases line up with TRBD1. Germline CDR1 MGHRA, CDR2 YSYEKL. This CDR3 is built from 15 residues. V was clipped by 0 bases and J by 8 bases; unmatched bases: 9.

CDR3 region: CASTTGANTEAFF. DNA of the CDR3: TGTGCCAGCACCACCGGGGCTAACACTGAAGCTTTCTTT. This chain links TRBV9 with TRBJ1-1; TRBD1 is a possible D gene (5 bases). The CDR3 length is 13 residues. The germline V gene encodes CDR1 SGDLS and CDR2 YYNGEE. V lost 6 bases, J lost 2 bases, and 11 bases lay in between.

This clone was detected once. The rearrangement links TRBV6-6 to TRBJ2-7; 9 positions match TRBD2. V lost 10 bases, J lost 5 bases, and 3 bases stayed unmatched. Germline loops: CDR1 MNHNY, CDR2 SVGAGI (reference sequence). This CDR3 is 11 amino acids long. The CDR3 bases are TGTGCCATAGCGGGAGTACACGAGCAGTACTTC. Its translation: CAIAGVHEQYF.